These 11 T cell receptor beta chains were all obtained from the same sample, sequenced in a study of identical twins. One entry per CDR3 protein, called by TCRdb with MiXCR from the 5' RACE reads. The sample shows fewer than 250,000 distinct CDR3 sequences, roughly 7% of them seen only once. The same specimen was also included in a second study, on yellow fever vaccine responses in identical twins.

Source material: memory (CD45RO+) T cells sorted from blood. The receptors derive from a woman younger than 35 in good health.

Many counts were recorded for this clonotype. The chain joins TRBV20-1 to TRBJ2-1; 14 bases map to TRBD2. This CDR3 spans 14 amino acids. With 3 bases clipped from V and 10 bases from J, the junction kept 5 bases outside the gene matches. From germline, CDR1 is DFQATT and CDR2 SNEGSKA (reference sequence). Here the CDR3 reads CSASGTSGRREQFF. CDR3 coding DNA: TGCAGTGCTAGTGGGACTAGCGGGAGAAGGGAGCAGTTCTTC.

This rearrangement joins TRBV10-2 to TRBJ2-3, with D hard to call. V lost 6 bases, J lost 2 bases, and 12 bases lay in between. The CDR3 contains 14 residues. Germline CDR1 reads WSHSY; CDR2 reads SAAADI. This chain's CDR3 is CASRMEPFTDTQYF. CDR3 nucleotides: TGCGCCAGCAGGATGGAGCCTTTCACAGATACGCAGTATTTT.

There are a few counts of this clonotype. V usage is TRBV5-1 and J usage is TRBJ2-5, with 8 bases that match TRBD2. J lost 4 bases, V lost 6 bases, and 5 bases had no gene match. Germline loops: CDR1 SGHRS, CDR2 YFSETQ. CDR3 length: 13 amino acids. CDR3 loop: CASNPSGSETQYF. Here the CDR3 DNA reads TGCGCCAGCAACCCTAGCGGGTCAGAGACCCAGTACTTC.

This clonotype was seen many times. CDR3 sequence reads: CASSFMGAGANVLTF. The CDR3, as DNA: TGTGCCAGCAGCTTTATGGGGGCTGGGGCCAACGTCCTGACTTTC. The rearrangement uses TRBV5-5 and TRBJ2-6; D is perhaps TRBD1 or TRBD2 (5 bases each). The V gene's germline CDR1 is SGHKS and CDR2 YYEKEE (reference sequence). With 2 bases removed from V and 2 bases from J, the gap between germline ends came to 8 bases. This CDR3 has 15 residues.

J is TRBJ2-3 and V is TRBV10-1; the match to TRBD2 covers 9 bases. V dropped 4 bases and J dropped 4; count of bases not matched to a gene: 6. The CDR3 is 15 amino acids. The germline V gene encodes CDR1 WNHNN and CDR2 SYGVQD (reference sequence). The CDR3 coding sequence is TGCGCCAGCAGTGGAATAGCGGGAGTTGCAGATACGCAGTATTTT. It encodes CASSGIAGVADTQYF.

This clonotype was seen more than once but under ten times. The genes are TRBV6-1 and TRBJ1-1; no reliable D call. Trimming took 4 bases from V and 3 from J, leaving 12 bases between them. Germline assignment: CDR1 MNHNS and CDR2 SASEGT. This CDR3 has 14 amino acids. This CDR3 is CASSVPSQYTEAFF. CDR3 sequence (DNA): TGTGCCAGCAGTGTCCCCTCGCAGTACACTGAAGCTTTCTTT.

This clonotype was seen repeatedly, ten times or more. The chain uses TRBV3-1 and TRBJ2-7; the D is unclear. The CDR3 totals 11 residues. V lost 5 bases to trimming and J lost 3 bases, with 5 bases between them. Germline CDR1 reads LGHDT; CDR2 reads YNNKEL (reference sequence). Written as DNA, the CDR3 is TGTGCCAGCAGCACATACTACGAGCAGTACTTC. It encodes CASSTYYEQYF.

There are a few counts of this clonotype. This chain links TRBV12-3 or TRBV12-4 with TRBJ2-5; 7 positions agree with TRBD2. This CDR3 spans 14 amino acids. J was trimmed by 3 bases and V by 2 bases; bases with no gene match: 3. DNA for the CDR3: TGTGCCAGCAGTTTATCTGGACTAGAAGAGACCCAGTACTTC. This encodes CASSLSGLEETQYF.

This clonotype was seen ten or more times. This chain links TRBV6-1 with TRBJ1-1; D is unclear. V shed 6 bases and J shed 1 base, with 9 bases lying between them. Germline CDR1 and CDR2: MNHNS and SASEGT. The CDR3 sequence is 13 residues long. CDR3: CASSPRENTEAFF. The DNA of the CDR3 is TGTGCCAGCAGCCCACGGGAGAACACTGAAGCTTTCTTT.

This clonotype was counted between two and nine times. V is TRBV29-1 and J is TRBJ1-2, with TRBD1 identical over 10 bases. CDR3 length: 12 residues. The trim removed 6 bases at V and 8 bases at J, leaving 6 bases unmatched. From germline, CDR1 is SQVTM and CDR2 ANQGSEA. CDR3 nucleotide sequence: TGCAGCGTCCGACAGGGGGCAAGGGGCTACACCTTC. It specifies CSVRQGARGYTF. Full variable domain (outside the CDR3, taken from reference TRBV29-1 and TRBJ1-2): SAVISQKPSRDICQRGTSLTIQCQVDSQVTMMFWYRQQPGQSLTLIATANQGSEATYESGFVIDKFPISRPNLTFSTLTVSNMSPEDSSIYLCSVRQGARGYTFGSGTRLTVV.

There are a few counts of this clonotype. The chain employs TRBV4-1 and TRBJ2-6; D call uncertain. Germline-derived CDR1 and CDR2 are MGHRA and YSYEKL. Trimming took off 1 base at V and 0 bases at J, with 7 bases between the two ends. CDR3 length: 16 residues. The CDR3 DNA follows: TGCGCCAGCAGCCAAGGGTATGCCTCTGGGGCCAACGTCCTGACTTTC. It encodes CASSQGYASGANVLTF.